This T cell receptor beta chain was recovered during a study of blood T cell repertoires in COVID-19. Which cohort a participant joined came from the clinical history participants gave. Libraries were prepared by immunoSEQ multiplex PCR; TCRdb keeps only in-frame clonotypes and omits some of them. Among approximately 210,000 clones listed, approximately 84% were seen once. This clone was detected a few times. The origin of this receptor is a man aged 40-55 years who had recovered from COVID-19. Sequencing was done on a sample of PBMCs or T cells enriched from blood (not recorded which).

The CDR3 DNA reads as TGTGCCAGCAGCCTAAAGGACAGCCCGAATGAAAAACTGTTTTTT. Encoded protein: CASSLKDSPNEKLFF. This chain joins TRBV9 and TRBJ1-4; possible D gene TRBD1, 6 bases. In germline, CDR1 is SGDLS, CDR2 YYNGEE. Trimming pared 4 bases from V and 5 bases from J, leaving 15 bases between. CDR3 length: 15 amino acids. Complete variable domain (other parts from reference TRBV9 and TRBJ1-4): DSGVTQTPKHLITATGQRVTLRCSPRSGDLSVYWYQQSLDQGLQFLIQYYNGEERAKGNILERFSAQQFPDLHSELNLSSLELGDSALYFCASSLKDSPNEKLFFGSGTQLSVL.